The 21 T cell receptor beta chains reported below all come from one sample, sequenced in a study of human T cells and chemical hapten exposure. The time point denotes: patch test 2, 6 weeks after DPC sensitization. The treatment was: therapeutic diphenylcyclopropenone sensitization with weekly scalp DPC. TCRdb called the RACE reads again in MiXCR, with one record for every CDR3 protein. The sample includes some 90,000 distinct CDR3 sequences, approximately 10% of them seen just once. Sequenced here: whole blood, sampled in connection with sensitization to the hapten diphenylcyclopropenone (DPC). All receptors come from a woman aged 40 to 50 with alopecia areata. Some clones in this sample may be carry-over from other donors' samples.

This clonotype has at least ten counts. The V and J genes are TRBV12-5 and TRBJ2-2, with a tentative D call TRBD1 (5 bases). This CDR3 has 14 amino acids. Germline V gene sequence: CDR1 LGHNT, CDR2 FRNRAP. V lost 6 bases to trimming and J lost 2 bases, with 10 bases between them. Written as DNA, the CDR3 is TGTGCTAGTGGGCAAACAGGAAACACCGGGGAGCTGTTTTTT. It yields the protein CASGQTGNTGELFF.

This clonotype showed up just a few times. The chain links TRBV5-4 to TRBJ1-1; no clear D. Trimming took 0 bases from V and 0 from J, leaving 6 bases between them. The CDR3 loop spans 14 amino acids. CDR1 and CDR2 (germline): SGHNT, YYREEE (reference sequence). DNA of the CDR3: TGTGCCAGCAGCTTGGCGGTGGTGAACACTGAAGCTTTCTTT. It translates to CASSLAVVNTEAFF. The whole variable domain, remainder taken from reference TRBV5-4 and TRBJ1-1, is ETGVTQSPTHLIKTRGQQVTLRCSSQSGHNTVSWYQQALGQGPQFIFQYYREEENGRGNFPPRFSGLQFPNYSSELNVNALELDDSALYLCASSLAVVNTEAFFGQGTRLTVV.

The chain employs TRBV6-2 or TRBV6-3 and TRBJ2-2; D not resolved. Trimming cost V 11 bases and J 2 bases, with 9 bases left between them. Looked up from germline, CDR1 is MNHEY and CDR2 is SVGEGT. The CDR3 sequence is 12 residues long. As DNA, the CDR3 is TGTGCCCACTCCACAAACACCGGGGAGCTGTTTTTT. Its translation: CAHSTNTGELFF.

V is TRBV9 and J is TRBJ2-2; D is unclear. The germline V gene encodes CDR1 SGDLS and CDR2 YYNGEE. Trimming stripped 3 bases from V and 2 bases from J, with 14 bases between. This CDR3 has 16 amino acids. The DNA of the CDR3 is TGTGCCAGCAGCGAGAGGAGCTCGGTCAACACCGGGGAGCTGTTTTTT. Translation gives CASSERSSVNTGELFF.

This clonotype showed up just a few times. The CDR3 bases are TGTGCCAGCAGCGTAGGGTACGGGCAGGGCGAGCCCCAGCATTTT. It encodes CASSVGYGQGEPQHF. This chain uses TRBV9 with TRBJ1-5; D is possibly TRBD1 (5 bases). CDR1 SGDLS and CDR2 YYNGEE come from the germline V gene. V gave up 0 bases and J gave up 8 bases, with 15 bases separating them. This CDR3 has 15 residues.

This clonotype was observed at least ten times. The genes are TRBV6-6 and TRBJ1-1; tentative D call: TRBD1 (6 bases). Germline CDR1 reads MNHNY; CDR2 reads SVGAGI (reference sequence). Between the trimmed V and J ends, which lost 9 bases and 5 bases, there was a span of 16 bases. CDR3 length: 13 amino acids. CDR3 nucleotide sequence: TGTGCCAGTGAGTGGGGGCGAGGAACTGAAGCTTTCTTT. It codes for CASEWGRGTEAFF.

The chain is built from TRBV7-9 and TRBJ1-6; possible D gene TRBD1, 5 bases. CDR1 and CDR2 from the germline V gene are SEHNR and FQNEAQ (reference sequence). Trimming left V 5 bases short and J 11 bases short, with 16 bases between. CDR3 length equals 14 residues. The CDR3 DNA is TGTGCCAGCAGCCCGGCGGGCAGGGTAACACCCCTCCACTTT. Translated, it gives CASSPAGRVTPLHF.

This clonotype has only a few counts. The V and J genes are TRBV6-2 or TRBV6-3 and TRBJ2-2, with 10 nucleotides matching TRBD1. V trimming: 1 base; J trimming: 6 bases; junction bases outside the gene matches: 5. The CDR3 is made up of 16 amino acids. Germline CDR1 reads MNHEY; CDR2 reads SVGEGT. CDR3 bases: TGTGCCAGCAGTTACTTTGGACAGGGGGTGGCCGGGGAGCTGTTTTTT. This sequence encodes CASSYFGQGVAGELFF.

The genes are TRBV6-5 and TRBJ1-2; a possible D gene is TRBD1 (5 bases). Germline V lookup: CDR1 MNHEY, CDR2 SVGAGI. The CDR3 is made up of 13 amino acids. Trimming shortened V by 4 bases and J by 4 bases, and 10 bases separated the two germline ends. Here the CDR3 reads CASSSDTGYGYTF. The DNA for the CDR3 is TGTGCCAGCAGTTCGGACACGGGCTATGGCTACACCTTC.

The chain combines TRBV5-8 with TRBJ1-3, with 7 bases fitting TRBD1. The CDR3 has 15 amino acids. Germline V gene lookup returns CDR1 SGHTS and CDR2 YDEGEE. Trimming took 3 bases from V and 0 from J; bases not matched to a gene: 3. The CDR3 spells CASSSGDSSGNTIYF. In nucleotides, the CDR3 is TGTGCCAGCAGCTCGGGGGACAGCTCTGGAAACACCATATATTTT.

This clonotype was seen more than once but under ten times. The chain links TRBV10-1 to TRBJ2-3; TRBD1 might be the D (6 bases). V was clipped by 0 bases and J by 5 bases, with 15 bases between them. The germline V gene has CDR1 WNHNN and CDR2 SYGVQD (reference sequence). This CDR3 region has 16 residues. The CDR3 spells CASSESIQRGKDTQYF. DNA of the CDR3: TGCGCCAGCAGTGAGTCGATCCAAAGGGGGAAAGATACGCAGTATTTT.

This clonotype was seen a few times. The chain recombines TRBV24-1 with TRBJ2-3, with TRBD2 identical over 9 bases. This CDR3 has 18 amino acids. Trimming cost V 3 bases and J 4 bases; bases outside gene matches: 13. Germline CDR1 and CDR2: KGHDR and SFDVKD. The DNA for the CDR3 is TGTGCCACCAGTGATCCCGCCGGCGCGGGAGGGCCACCAGATACGCAGTATTTT. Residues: CATSDPAGAGGPPDTQYF.

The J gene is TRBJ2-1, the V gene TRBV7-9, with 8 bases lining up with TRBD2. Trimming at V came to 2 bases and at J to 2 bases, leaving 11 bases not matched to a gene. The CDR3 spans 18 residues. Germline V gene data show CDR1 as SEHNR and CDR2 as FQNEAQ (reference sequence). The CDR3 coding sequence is TGTGCCAGCAGCTTATTTGCGGGAGGCGCCCTGCCCTACAATGAGCAGTTCTTC. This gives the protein CASSLFAGGALPYNEQFF.

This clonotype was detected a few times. CDR3 sequence: CSAIRQASSYEQYF. CDR3 nucleotides: TGCAGTGCTATTCGACAGGCATCCTCCTACGAGCAGTACTTC. The chain carries TRBV20-1 and TRBJ2-7; weak D call: TRBD1 (6 bases). Between the trimmed V and J ends, which lost 4 bases and 0 bases, there was a span of 13 bases. Germline CDR1 reads DFQATT; CDR2 reads SNEGSKA (reference sequence). The CDR3 spans 14 residues.

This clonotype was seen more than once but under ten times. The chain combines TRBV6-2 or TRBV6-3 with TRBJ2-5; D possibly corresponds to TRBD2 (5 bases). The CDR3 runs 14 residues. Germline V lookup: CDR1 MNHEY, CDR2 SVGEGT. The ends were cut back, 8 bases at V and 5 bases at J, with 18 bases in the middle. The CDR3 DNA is TGTGCCAGCGGCCGGCGGAGGAGCCGGGAGACCCAGTACTTC. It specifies CASGRRRSRETQYF.

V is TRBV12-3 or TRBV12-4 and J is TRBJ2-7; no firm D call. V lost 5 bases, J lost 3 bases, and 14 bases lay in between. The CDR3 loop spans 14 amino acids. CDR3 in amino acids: CASSPKTRVYEQYF. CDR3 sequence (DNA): TGTGCCAGCAGTCCAAAAACAAGGGTCTACGAGCAGTACTTC.

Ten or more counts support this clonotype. CDR3 in amino acids: CASREDRTLYAGSQHF. In nucleotides, the CDR3 is TGTGCCAGCAGAGAGGACAGAACCCTCTATGCTGGATCGCAGCATTTT. This chain links TRBV12-3 or TRBV12-4 with TRBJ1-5, with D maybe TRBD1 (6 bases). V gave up 6 bases and J gave up 13 bases, with 28 bases separating them. This CDR3 is 16 amino acids long.

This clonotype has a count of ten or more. The CDR3: CASSPGLAGGLGQFF. CDR3 nucleotide sequence: TGTGCCAGCAGCCCCGGACTAGCGGGGGGCCTTGGGCAGTTCTTC. The chain has TRBV11-2 and TRBJ2-1; TRBD2 aligns across 14 bases. Germline CDR1 SGHAT, CDR2 FQNNGV. Trimming at V came to 5 bases and at J to 12 bases, leaving 9 bases not matched to a gene. This CDR3 has 15 amino acids.

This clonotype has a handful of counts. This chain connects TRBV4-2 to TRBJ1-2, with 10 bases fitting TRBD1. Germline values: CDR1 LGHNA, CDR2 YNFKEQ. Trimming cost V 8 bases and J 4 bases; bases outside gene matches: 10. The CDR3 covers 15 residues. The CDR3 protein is CASHTLTGGGYGYTF. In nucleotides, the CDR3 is TGTGCCAGCCACACCCTGACAGGGGGCGGCTATGGCTACACCTTC.

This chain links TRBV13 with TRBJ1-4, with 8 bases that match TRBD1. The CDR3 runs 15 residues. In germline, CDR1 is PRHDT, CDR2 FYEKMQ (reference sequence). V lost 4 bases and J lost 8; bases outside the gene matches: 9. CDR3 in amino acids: CASSSGQGPLEKLFF. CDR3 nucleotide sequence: TGTGCCAGCAGCTCCGGACAGGGACCTCTCGAAAAACTGTTTTTT.

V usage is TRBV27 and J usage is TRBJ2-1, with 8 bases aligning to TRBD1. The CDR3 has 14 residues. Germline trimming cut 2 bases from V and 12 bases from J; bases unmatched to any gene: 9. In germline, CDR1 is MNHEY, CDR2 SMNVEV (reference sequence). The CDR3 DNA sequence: TGTGCCAGCAGTTTAACACAGGGGGTCCAAGGGCAGTTCTTC. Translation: CASSLTQGVQGQFF.